One and the same sample provided the 3 T cell receptor beta chains below, sequenced in a study of T cell changes during pregnancy in multiple sclerosis. Libraries were prepared by immunoSEQ multiplex PCR; TCRdb keeps only in-frame clonotypes and omits some of them. The sample has tens of thousands of clones; 70% to 90% are singletons. This material consisted of CD4+ T cells from peripheral blood mononuclear cells, taken before pregnancy. The receptors stem from a female donor with multiple sclerosis, enrolled in a pregnancy study.

This clone was found a few times. This chain uses TRBV7-3 with TRBJ2-3, with 14 bases matching TRBD2. CDR3 length: 17 residues. V dropped 3 bases and J dropped 4; count of bases not matched to a gene: 6. Per germline, CDR1 SGHTA and CDR2 FQGTGA. The CDR3 region has the DNA TGTGCCAGCAGCTTGACTAGCGGGGGGGCCACCGCAGATACGCAGTATTTT. This encodes CASSLTSGGATADTQYF.

This rearrangement joins TRBV9 to TRBJ1-1; D is ambiguous. The V gene lost 3 bases and the J gene lost 7 bases, with 10 bases spanning the gap. This CDR3 is 12 amino acids long. Germline V gene sequence: CDR1 SGDLS, CDR2 YYNGEE. CDR3 protein: CASSGWGGEAFF. In nucleotides, the CDR3 is TGTGCCAGCAGCGGGTGGGGAGGTGAAGCTTTCTTT.

The chain recombines TRBV5-1 with TRBJ1-1; D remains ambiguous. With 0 bases removed from V and 1 base from J, the gap between germline ends came to 10 bases. Germline V gives CDR1 SGHRS, CDR2 YFSETQ. This CDR3 comprises 15 residues. The CDR3, as DNA: TGCGCCAGCAGCTTGGTTCTACAGCCGAACACTGAAGCTTTCTTT. As protein: CASSLVLQPNTEAFF.